This record covers a single T cell receptor (beta chain). This clonotype occurred many times. It lacks a known antigen. The record has no base qualities; no much larger clone is one base away. The data are from a study of T cells in Graves' hyperthyroidism and ophthalmopathy (dated by TCRdb to the late 2010s). Context from the whole study: Peripheral blood samples were taken at the time of initial diagnosis, prior to any treatment. TCR V-J signatures able to tell the groups apart were searched for in a discovery cohort of about a hundred patients, of whom more than 40 had Graves' ophthalmopathy and about 60 had stable Graves' hyperthyroidism. Prospective prediction of ophthalmopathy was tested in an independent validation cohort of 18 hyperthyroidism patients and around 16 patients who later progressed to ophthalmopathy. The 100 discovery patients were randomly split 7:3 into training and test sets. In addition, the study compared T-cell repertoires in thyroid tissue and in blood from about 6 Graves' hyperthyroidism patients. After sampling, hyperthyroidism patients received methimazole starting at 30 mg daily, and ophthalmopathy patients received high-dose intravenous methylprednisolone. TCR Vbeta CDR3 sequencing of 120 to 150 peripheral blood samples (43 ophthalmopathy, some 75 hyperthyroidism and approximately 17 progressor patients) is reported in the paper.

CDR1 and CDR2, per the germline V gene, are SQVTM and ANQGSEA. Counted from cysteine to phenylalanine, this CDR3 has 13 amino acids. CDR3 DNA is the only sequence kept; it has 39 bases, read in frame from the first base. Between the V and J ends, shortened by 4 bases and 3 bases respectively, the junction contains 12 bases. Stable Graves' hyperthyroidism was defined as the absence of progression to ophthalmopathy over 18 months of follow-up. Hyperthyroidism patients were aged 18 to 65 years and newly diagnosed, with disease duration of less than 2 months. Patients with uncontrolled infections, other autoimmune diseases, pregnancy or lactation were excluded. Clinical symptoms, serum thyroxine and TRAb, thyroid ultrasound, and orbital computed tomography formed the basis for the diagnoses. Ficoll-Paque density gradient centrifugation was used to isolate PBMCs from around 9.1 ml of fresh peripheral blood. Total RNA was extracted with Trizol reagent, and quality was checked on an Agilent 2100 Bioanalyzer.

TCR beta CDR3 regions were amplified from RNA transcripts. The first round of RT-PCR for the TCR CDR3 was performed with the HTBI primer set and the Qiagen OneStep RT-PCR kit. Libraries were constructed in a second round of multiplex PCR, after which size selection and purification were carried out. Paired-end sequencing of the libraries was performed with 100 bp reads on an Illumina HiSeq2000. The study's processing was this. Raw data were processed with SOAPnuke, discarding reads with adapters, uncalled bases, mean Phred below 15, or no exact constant-primer or identifier match. COPE v1.2.5 was used to merge high-quality paired reads, and clonotypes were defined as unique nucleotide sequences. MiTCR v1.1 was used to align the clonotypes against IMGT TRBV, TRBD and TRBJ reference segments. Only V-J combinations with frequency above 0.0001, covering about 99% of repertoires, were analysed. The TCS score was defined as the ratio of F50 (clonal expansion) to E x V (chaos), calculated using BLOSUM62-based TCRdist between CDR3 peptides within each V-J. Welch's t-statistics and random forest reduced 500 to 650 V-J features to around 14, which were used in a naive Bayes classifier (R e1071). Starting from the raw public reads, TCRdb applied fastp trimming at Q25, assembled clones with MiXCR and retained in-frame beta chains. Each record represents a unique CDR3 protein, reported with the most common genes and DNA among its rows. The V and J calls and clone size are TCRdb's, not the authors'. Across this sample there are 350,000 to 400,000 distinct CDR3 sequences, with 14% to 15% seen only once. The ten top clones hold around a third of the sample.

Study-wide conclusions, independent of this receptor: A model built on a 13 V-J signature distinguished ophthalmopathy from stable hyperthyroidism, reaching 85% to 90% sensitivity and around 81% specificity in cross-validation and 80%/75% in testing. Sample size was not statistically predetermined, and investigators were not blinded to group allocation. Most expanded thyroid clonotypes (frequency above 0.001) were also found in blood, which suggests that blood repertoires may mirror thyroid immune responses. During validation, the model predicted progression to ophthalmopathy a median of roughly 7.1 months ahead of onset, with around 65% sensitivity and under 85% specificity.

This sequence uses TRBV29-1 and TRBJ1-2; a tentative D call is TRBD1 (6 bases match). This receptor was identified in a woman in her thirties with Graves' hyperthyroidism. The sequencing input was blood. The DNA is as follows: TGCAGCGTTGTGGGGGGACAAGACTATGGCTACACCTTC. This gives the protein CSVVGGQDYGYTF.